The sequence of this T cell receptor beta chain was determined in a study of cytomegalovirus exposure and HLA in healthy donors. Study-level points and caveats: Investigators reported 164 TCR beta chains as tied to cytomegalovirus.

There are 15 residues in the CDR3. Germline V gene sequence: CDR1 SGHRS, CDR2 YFSETQ. V trimming: 6 bases; J trimming: 2 bases; junction bases outside the gene matches: 7. With regard to this clone: Its antigen is currently unknown.

The PCR contained 60 Vbeta and 13 Jbeta primers. Clones were sequenced by immunoSEQ multiplex PCR, and TCRdb holds only the in-frame ones, with some missing. The sample table sets out some 34,000 clones. Material for sequencing was PBMCs. The TCR sequence derives from a man aged 40-50 years in good health and CMV-seronegative. The V call is TRBV5-1, the J call TRBJ2-7, with TRBD2 matching over 11 bases. The CDR3: CASTPGTSGAYEQYF. DNA of the CDR3: TGCGCCAGCACTCCCGGGACTAGCGGCGCCTACGAGCAGTACTTC.